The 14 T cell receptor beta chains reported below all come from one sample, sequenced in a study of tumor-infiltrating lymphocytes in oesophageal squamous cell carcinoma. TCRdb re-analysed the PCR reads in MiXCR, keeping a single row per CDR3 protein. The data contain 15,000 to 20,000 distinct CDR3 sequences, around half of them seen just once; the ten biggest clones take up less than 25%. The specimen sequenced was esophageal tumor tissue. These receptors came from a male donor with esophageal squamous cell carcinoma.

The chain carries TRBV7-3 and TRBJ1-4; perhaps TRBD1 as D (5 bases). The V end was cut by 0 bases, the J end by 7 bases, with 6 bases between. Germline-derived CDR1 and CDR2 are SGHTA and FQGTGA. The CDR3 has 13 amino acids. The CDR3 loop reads CASSLTGGEKLFF. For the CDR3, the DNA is TGTGCCAGCAGCTTAACGGGGGGTGAAAAACTGTTTTTT.

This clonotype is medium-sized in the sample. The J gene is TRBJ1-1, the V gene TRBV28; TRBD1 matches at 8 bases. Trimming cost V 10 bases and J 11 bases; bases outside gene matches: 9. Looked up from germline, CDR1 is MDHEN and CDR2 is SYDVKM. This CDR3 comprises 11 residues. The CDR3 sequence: CAIDGQGYAFF. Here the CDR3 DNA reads TGTGCCATCGATGGACAGGGATACGCTTTCTTT.

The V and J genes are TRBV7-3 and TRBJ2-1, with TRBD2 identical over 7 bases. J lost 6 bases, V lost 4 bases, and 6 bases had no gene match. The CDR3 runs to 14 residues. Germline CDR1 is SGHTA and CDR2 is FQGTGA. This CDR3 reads CASSSSGTTNEQFF. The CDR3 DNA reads TGTGCCAGCAGCTCATCCGGGACTACCAATGAGCAGTTCTTC.

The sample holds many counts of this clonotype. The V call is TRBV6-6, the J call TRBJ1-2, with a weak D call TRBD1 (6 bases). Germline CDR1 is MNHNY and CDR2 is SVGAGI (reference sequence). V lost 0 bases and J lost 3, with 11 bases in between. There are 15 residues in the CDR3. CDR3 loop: CASSYSYRVHYGYTF. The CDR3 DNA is TGTGCCAGCAGTTACTCCTACAGGGTACACTATGGCTACACCTTC.

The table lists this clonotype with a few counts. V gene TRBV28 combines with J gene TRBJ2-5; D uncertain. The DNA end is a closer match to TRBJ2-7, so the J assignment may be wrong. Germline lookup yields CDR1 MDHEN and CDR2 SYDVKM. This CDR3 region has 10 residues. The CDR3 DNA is TGTGCCAGCAGCGGTTACGAGCAGTACTTC. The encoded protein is CASSGYEQYF.

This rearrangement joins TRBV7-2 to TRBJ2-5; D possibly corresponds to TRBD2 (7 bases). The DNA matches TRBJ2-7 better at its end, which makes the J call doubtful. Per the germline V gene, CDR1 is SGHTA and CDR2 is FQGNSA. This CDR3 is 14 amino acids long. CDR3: CASSLAAGANEQYF. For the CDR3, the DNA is TGTGCCAGCAGCTTAGCTGCGGGGGCGAACGAGCAGTACTTC.

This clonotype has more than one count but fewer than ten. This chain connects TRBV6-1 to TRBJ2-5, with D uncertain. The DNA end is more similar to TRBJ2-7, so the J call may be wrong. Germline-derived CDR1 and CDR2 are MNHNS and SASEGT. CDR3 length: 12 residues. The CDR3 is CASSEIPYEQYF. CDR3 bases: TGTGCCAGCAGTGAAATCCCCTACGAGCAGTACTTC.

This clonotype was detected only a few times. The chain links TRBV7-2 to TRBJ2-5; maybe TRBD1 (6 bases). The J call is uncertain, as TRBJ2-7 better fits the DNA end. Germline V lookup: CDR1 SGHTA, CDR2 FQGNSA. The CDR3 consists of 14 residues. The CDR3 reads CASSLSWTAYEQYF. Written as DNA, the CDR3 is TGTGCCAGCAGCTTATCTTGGACAGCCTACGAGCAGTACTTC.

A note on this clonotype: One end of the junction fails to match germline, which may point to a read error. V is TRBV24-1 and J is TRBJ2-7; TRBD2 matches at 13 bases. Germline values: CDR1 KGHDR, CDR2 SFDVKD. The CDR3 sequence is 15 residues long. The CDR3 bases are TGTGCCATCGGGACTAGCGGGGCGGTCGTCAATGAGCAGTACTTT. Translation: CAIGTSGAVVNEQYF.

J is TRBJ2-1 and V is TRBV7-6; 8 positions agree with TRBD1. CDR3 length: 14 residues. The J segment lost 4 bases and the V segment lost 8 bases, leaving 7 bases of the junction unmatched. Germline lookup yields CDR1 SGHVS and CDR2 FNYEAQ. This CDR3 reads CASLWTGPYNEQFF. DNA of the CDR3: TGTGCCAGCCTTTGGACAGGGCCTTACAATGAGCAGTTCTTC.

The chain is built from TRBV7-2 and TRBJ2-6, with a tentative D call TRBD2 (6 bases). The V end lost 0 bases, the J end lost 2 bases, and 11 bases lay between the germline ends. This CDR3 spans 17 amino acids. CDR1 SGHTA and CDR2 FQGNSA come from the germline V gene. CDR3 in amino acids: CASSLADGGPGANVLTF. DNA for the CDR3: TGTGCCAGCAGCTTAGCGGATGGAGGGCCTGGGGCCAACGTCCTGACTTTC.

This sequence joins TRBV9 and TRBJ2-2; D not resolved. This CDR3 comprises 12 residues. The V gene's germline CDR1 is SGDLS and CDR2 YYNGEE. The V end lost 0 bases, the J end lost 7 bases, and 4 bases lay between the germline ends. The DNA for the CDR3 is TGTGCCAGCAGCGTAGACGTCGGGGAGCTGTTTTTT. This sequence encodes CASSVDVGELFF.

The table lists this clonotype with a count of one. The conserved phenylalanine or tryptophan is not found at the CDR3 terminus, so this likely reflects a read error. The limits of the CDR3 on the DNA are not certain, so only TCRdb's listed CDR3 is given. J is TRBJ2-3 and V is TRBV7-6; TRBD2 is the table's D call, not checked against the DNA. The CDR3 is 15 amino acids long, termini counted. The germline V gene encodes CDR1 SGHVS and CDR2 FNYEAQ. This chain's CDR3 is CASSTDNLYEQYFGP.

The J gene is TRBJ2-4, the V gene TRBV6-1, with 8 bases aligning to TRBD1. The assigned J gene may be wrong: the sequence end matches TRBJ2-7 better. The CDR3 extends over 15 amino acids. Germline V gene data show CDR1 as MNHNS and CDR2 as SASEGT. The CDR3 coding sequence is TGTGCCAGCAGTTTGAGGACAGGGAGCTCCTACGAGCAGTACTTC. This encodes CASSLRTGSSYEQYF.